Listed here are 23 T cell receptor beta chains from one sample, sequenced in a study of T cell responses to AZD1222 COVID-19 vaccine. The protocol was immunoSEQ multiplex PCR, while the TCRdb copy is restricted to in-frame clones and leaves out a portion. Among about 150,000 clones, 90% to 95% were seen once, and the ten largest hold over 1.1%. The input for sequencing was peripheral blood, taken on day 0 of AZD1222 vaccination. The receptors originated from an adult in good health.

V is TRBV7-6 and J is TRBJ2-6, with a possible D match to TRBD2 (6 bases). V dropped 4 bases and J dropped 0 bases, with 13 bases sitting between them. CDR3 size: 17 residues. Looked up from germline, CDR1 is SGHVS and CDR2 is FNYEAQ. CDR3 region: CASSSGTSLSGANVLTF. The CDR3 nucleotides are TGTGCCAGCAGCTCCGGGACTTCTCTCTCTGGGGCCAACGTCCTGACTTTC.

The sample holds one count of this clone. The rearrangement links TRBV7-9 to TRBJ2-7, with D possibly being TRBD2 (7 bases). From germline, CDR1 is SEHNR and CDR2 FQNEAQ (reference sequence). The CDR3 totals 17 residues. Trimming cost V 5 bases and J 2 bases, with 22 bases left between them. The chain's CDR3 is CASSPKWEGGYTYEQYF. Here the CDR3 DNA reads TGTGCCAGCAGCCCTAAATGGGAGGGGGGATACACCTACGAGCAGTACTTC.

The chain is built from TRBV5-1 and TRBJ2-1; TRBD2 agrees at 14 bases. CDR1 and CDR2 (germline): SGHRS, YFSETQ. The CDR3 is 16 amino acids. The ends lost 4 bases at V and 4 bases at J; junction bases unmatched: 4. The CDR3 loop is CASSPRLAGGYNEQFF. The CDR3 bases are TGCGCCAGCAGCCCCAGACTAGCGGGAGGGTACAATGAGCAGTTCTTC.

This clone was counted only a few times. The chain combines TRBV6-1 with TRBJ1-5; 9 bases map to TRBD1. This CDR3 is built from 16 residues. Germline CDR1 and CDR2: MNHNS and SASEGT. V was pared by 1 base and J by 4 bases, with 5 bases of the junction left unmatched. DNA of the CDR3: TGTGCCAGCAGTGAAGAACTTGGGACAGGGAATCAGCCCCAGCATTTT. This sequence encodes CASSEELGTGNQPQHF.

This chain uses TRBV4-3 with TRBJ1-1, with no clear D. The V and J ends lost 4 bases and 1 base respectively, with 16 bases between them. CDR3 length: 16 residues. CDR1 and CDR2 (germline): LGHNA, YSLEER. The CDR3 sequence: CASSPKISNRNTEAFF. The CDR3, as DNA: TGCGCCAGCAGCCCGAAAATTTCAAATCGGAACACTGAAGCTTTCTTT.

A single count supports this clone. V and J are TRBV28 and TRBJ1-2; D is perhaps TRBD1 (5 bases). Germline CDR1 is MDHEN and CDR2 is SYDVKM. The CDR3 loop spans 15 amino acids. The germline V and J ends were trimmed by 5 bases and 0 bases, with 13 bases remaining between them. The CDR3 loop is CASSDGGGANYGYTF. In DNA, the CDR3 is TGTGCCAGCAGTGACGGCGGGGGGGCTAACTATGGCTACACCTTC.

V is TRBV5-1 and J is TRBJ2-1; D is uncertain. There are 13 residues in the CDR3. The germline V gene has CDR1 SGHRS and CDR2 YFSETQ. Trimming took 0 bases from V and 6 from J, leaving 7 bases between them. DNA of the CDR3: TGCGCCAGCAGCTTGGACGGTGCCAATGAGCAGTTCTTC. This codes for CASSLDGANEQFF. Combining the CDR3 with reference TRBV5-1 and TRBJ2-1 gives the whole variable domain KAGVTQTPRYLIKTRGQQVTLSCSPISGHRSVSWYQQTPGQGLQFLFEYFSETQRNKGNFPGRFSGRQFSNSRSEMNVSTLELGDSALYLCASSLDGANEQFFGPGTRLTVL.

The genes are TRBV24-1 and TRBJ2-1; 10 nucleotides agree with TRBD2. CDR1 and CDR2 from the germline V gene are KGHDR and SFDVKD. The CDR3 extends over 18 amino acids. Germline trimming cut 2 bases from V and 3 bases from J; bases unmatched to any gene: 9. CDR3 loop: CATSDSAGGPPGYNEQFF. In nucleotides, the CDR3 is TGTGCCACCAGTGATTCAGCGGGAGGGCCTCCAGGCTACAATGAGCAGTTCTTC.

The genes are TRBV10-3 and TRBJ2-5; 7 bases line up with TRBD2. V lost 4 bases and J lost 1; bases outside the gene matches: 12. CDR1 and CDR2 (germline): ENHRY, SYGVKD. The CDR3 contains 17 residues. The CDR3 DNA reads as TGTGCCATCAGTGCCTTTACTAGCGCCGAGGGCCAAGAGACCCAGTACTTC. Its translation is CAISAFTSAEGQETQYF.

The chain recombines TRBV6-5 with TRBJ1-4; maybe TRBD1 (6 bases). The CDR3 contains 16 residues. Trimming took off 4 bases at V and 5 bases at J, with 17 bases between the two ends. In germline, CDR1 is MNHEY, CDR2 SVGAGI. CDR3: CASSSRLGGANEKLFF. CDR3 nucleotide sequence: TGTGCCAGCAGTTCTCGTCTGGGGGGCGCGAATGAAAAACTGTTTTTT.

This clone is a singleton in its sample. This chain connects TRBV20-1 to TRBJ1-5; possibly TRBD1 for D (5 bases). The CDR3 has 14 amino acids. V lost 6 bases, J lost 1 base, and 13 bases lay in between. Germline values: CDR1 DFQATT, CDR2 SNEGSKA (reference sequence). The CDR3 DNA follows: TGCAGTGCCAGTCAGGGTAACAGCAATCAGCCCCAGCATTTT. Protein sequence: CSASQGNSNQPQHF.

This chain links TRBV5-1 with TRBJ1-1; 11 bases are shared with TRBD1. CDR3 size: 18 residues. V lost 4 bases and J lost 6; bases outside the gene matches: 17. The V gene's germline CDR1 is SGHRS and CDR2 YFSETQ. CDR3 DNA sequence: TGCGCCAGCAGCCCTAGTAGTAGACCGGGACAGGGGGTCCCTGAAGCTTTCTTT. The encoded protein is CASSPSSRPGQGVPEAFF.

The chain is built from TRBV2 and TRBJ1-2; D is undetermined. Germline CDR1 SNHLY, CDR2 FYNNEI. The CDR3 has 13 residues. V was trimmed by 7 bases and J by 8 bases, leaving 17 bases between them. Here the CDR3 reads CASNLEAGGGYTF. CDR3 DNA sequence: TGTGCCAGCAACCTGGAGGCAGGCGGGGGCTACACCTTC.

The rearrangement joins TRBV14 to TRBJ2-7, with D unresolved. CDR1 and CDR2 (germline): SGHDN, FVKESK. V dropped 4 bases and J dropped 0 bases, with 7 bases sitting between them. CDR3 length: 13 amino acids. CDR3 sequence: CASSPPNSYEQYF. The CDR3 DNA follows: TGTGCCAGCAGCCCTCCAAACTCCTACGAGCAGTACTTC.

V gene TRBV9 combines with J gene TRBJ1-5, with unresolved D. V was pared by 0 bases and J by 4 bases, with 11 bases between. This CDR3 spans 15 amino acids. Germline CDR1 reads SGDLS; CDR2 reads YYNGEE. The CDR3 sequence is CASSVGGNWNQPQHF. DNA of the CDR3: TGTGCCAGCAGCGTAGGGGGTAATTGGAATCAGCCCCAGCATTTT.

Comments on this clone: At one boundary the junction diverges from the germline segment, which might be a read error. This chain uses TRBV3-1 (or the pseudogene TRBV3-2) with TRBJ2-1; 8 nucleotides match TRBD1. Germline loops: CDR1 LGHDT, CDR2 YNNKEL (reference sequence). The CDR3 has 14 residues. The CDR3 region has the DNA TGTGCCAGCAGCCCCTTTACCGCGGACAGGGCTGTGCTCTTC. As protein: CASSPFTADRAVLF.

The V and J genes are TRBV6-5 and TRBJ2-7; 11 nucleotides line up with TRBD1. V gave up 6 bases and J gave up 1 base; unmatched junction bases: 5. From germline, CDR1 is MNHEY and CDR2 SVGAGI. The CDR3 loop spans 15 amino acids. The CDR3 nucleotides are TGTGCCAGCAGCATCGGACAGGGGGCTTCCTACGAGCAGTACTTC. It translates to CASSIGQGASYEQYF.

This clone was recorded a few times. V usage is TRBV5-1 and J usage is TRBJ1-2; D not certain. V lost 2 bases, J lost 5 bases, and 7 bases lay in between. CDR3 length: 12 amino acids. Looked up from germline, CDR1 is SGHRS and CDR2 is YFSETQ. The CDR3 coding sequence is TGCGCCAGCAGCTTTTCAGCTTATGGCTACACCTTC. Its protein product is CASSFSAYGYTF.

V gene TRBV11-2 combines with J gene TRBJ1-5; D might be TRBD1 (6 bases). The CDR3 is made up of 12 amino acids. V shed 5 bases and J shed 11 bases, with 13 bases lying between them. The germline V gene has CDR1 SGHAT and CDR2 FQNNGV. CDR3 amino acids: CASSIQGGAQHF. CDR3 bases: TGTGCCAGCAGCATACAGGGCGGGGCCCAGCATTTT.

The chain links TRBV28 to TRBJ2-3; 9 bases match TRBD2. V dropped 1 base and J dropped 0; count of bases not matched to a gene: 20. CDR1 and CDR2 (germline): MDHEN, SYDVKM. This CDR3 has 22 residues. In DNA, the CDR3 is TGTGCCAGCAGTTTATTCGCACGTGGGCTAGCGGGACTCAACCCTAGCACAGATACGCAGTATTTT. Translating gives CASSLFARGLAGLNPSTDTQYF.

The chain carries TRBV2 and TRBJ2-7, with a weak D call TRBD1 (6 bases). CDR1 SNHLY and CDR2 FYNNEI come from the germline V gene. This CDR3 has 17 amino acids. V shed 2 bases and J shed 5 bases, with 22 bases lying between them. The DNA for the CDR3 is TGTGCCAGCAGTGAAATAGGACAGCTCCACCGTTCGGACGAGCAGTACTTC. This codes for CASSEIGQLHRSDEQYF.

This chain's CDR3 is CASSVGPGDPVGGNQPQHF. The CDR3 DNA sequence: TGTGCCAGCAGCGTAGGGCCAGGGGACCCTGTTGGGGGCAATCAGCCCCAGCATTTT. The J gene is TRBJ1-5, the V gene TRBV9; D might be TRBD1 (6 bases). V lost 0 bases to trimming and J lost 2 bases, with 21 bases between them. Germline V gene lookup returns CDR1 SGDLS and CDR2 YYNGEE. The CDR3 spans 19 residues.

This clone has a single count. The chain carries TRBV2 and TRBJ2-3; 9 bases are a match to TRBD1. Trimming removed 2 bases from V and 6 bases from J; junction bases left unmatched: 6. The V gene's germline CDR1 is SNHLY and CDR2 FYNNEI. CDR3 length equals 15 residues. The CDR3 reads CASSELGQGIDTQYF. In DNA form, the CDR3 reads TGTGCCAGCAGTGAATTGGGACAGGGAATTGATACGCAGTATTTT.